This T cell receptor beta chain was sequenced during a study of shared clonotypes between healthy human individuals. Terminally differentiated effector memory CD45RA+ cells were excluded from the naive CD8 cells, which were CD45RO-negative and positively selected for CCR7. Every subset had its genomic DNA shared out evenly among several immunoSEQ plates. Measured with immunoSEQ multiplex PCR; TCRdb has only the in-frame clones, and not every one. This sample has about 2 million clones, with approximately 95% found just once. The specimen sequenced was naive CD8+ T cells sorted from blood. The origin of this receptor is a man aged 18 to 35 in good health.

The CDR3 loop is CASSSQGYTGELFF. The CDR3, as DNA: TGTGCCAGCAGTTCACAGGGATACACCGGGGAGCTGTTTTTT. This chain uses TRBV28 with TRBJ2-2, with D perhaps matching TRBD1 (6 bases). V dropped 4 bases and J dropped 3 bases, with 9 bases sitting between them. Germline CDR1 MDHEN, CDR2 SYDVKM. This CDR3 contains 14 residues.